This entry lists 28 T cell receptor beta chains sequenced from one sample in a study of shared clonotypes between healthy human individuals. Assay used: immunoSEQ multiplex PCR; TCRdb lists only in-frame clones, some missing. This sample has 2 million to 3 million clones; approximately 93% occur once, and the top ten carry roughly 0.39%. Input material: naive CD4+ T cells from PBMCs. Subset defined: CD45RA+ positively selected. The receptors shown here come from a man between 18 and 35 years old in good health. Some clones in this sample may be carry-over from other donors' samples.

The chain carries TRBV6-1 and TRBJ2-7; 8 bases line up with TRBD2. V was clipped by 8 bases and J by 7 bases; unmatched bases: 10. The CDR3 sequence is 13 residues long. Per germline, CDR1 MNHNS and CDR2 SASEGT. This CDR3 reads CASPGLGKTEQYF. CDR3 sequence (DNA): TGTGCCAGCCCGGGACTAGGGAAGACGGAGCAGTACTTC.

The CDR3 here is CASSQGGDYEQYF. The CDR3 coding sequence is TGTGCCAGCAGCCAAGGTGGTGACTACGAGCAGTACTTC. The genes are TRBV14 and TRBJ2-7; D is uncertain. The germline V gene has CDR1 SGHDN and CDR2 FVKESK. V was pared by 1 base and J by 3 bases, with 7 bases between. CDR3 length equals 13 residues. Full variable domain (rest looked up from reference TRBV14 and TRBJ2-7): EAGVTQFPSHSVIEKGQTVTLRCDPISGHDNLYWYRRVMGKEIKFLLHFVKESKQDESGMPNNRFLAERTGGTYSTLKVQPAELEDSGVYFCASSQGGDYEQYFGPGTRLTVT.

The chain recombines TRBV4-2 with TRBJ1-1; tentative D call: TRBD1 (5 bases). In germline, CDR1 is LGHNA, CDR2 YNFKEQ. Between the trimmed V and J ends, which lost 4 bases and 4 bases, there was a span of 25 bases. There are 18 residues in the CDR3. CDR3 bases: TGTGCCAGCAGCCCTTATTTGGGGACCACCTGGGCCGGCACTGAAGCTTTCTTT. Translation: CASSPYLGTTWAGTEAFF.

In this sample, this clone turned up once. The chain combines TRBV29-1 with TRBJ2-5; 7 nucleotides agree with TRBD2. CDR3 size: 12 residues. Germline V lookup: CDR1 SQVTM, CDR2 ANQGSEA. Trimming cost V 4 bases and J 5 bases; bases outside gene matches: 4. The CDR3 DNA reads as TGCAGCGTTGGACTAGCTTCCGAGACCCAGTACTTC. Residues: CSVGLASETQYF.

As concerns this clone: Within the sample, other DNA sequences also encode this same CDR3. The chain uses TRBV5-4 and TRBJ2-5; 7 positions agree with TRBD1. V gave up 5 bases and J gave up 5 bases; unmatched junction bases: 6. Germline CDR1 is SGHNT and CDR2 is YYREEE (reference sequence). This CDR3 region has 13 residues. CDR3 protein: CASSFTGDETQYF. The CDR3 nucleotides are TGTGCCAGCAGTTTTACAGGGGACGAGACCCAGTACTTC. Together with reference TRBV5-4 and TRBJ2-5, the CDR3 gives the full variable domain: ETGVTQSPTHLIKTRGQQVTLRCSSQSGHNTVSWYQQALGQGPQFIFQYYREEENGRGNFPPRFSGLQFPNYSSELNVNALELDDSALYLCASSFTGDETQYFGPGTRLLVL.

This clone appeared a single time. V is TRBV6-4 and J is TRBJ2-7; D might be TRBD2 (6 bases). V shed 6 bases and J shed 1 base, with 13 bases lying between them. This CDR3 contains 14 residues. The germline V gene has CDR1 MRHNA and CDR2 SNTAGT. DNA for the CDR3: TGTGCCAGCAGGCGGGACTCCGTGTCCTACGAGCAGTACTTC. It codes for CASRRDSVSYEQYF.

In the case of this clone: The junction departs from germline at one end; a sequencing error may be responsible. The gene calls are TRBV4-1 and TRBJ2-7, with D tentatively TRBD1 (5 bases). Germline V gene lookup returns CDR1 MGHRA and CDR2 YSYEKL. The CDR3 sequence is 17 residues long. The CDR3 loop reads CASSHHHAAQGYYERYF. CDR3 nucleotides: TGCGCCAGCAGCCATCATCATGCGGCGCAGGGATACTACGAGCGGTACTTC.

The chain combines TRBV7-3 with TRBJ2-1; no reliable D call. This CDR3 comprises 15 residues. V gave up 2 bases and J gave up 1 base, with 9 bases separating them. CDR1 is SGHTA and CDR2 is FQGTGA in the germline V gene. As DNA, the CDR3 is TGTGCCAGCAGCTTAGTCGGGCTTTCCTACAATGAGCAGTTCTTC. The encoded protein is CASSLVGLSYNEQFF.

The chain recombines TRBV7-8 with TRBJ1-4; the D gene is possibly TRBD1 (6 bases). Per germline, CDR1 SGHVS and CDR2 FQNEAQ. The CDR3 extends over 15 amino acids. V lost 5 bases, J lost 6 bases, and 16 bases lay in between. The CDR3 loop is CASSPPRGADEKLFF. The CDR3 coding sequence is TGTGCCAGCAGCCCCCCGAGGGGGGCAGATGAAAAACTGTTTTTT.

CDR3 sequence (DNA): TGTGCCAGCAGTTCTGTAGGGACAAAACTCACAACGCGCTATGGCTACACCTTC. Its translation is CASSSVGTKLTTRYGYTF. The chain uses TRBV6-4 and TRBJ1-2; TRBD1 is a possible D gene (6 bases). Trimming took off 5 bases at V and 4 bases at J, with 26 bases between the two ends. From germline, CDR1 is MRHNA and CDR2 SNTAGT. The CDR3 extends over 18 amino acids.

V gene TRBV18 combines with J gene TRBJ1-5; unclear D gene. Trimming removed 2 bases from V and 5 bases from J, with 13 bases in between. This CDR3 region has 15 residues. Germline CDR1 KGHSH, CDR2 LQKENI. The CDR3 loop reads CASSPAVDGYQPQHF. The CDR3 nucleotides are TGTGCCAGCTCACCAGCGGTTGATGGCTATCAGCCCCAGCATTTT.

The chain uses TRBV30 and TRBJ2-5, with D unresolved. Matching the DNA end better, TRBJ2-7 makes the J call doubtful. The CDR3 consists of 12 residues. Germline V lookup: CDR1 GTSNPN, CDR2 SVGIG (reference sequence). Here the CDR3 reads CAWSSFVYEQYF. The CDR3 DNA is TGTGCCTGGAGTTCCTTTGTCTACGAGCAGTACTTC.

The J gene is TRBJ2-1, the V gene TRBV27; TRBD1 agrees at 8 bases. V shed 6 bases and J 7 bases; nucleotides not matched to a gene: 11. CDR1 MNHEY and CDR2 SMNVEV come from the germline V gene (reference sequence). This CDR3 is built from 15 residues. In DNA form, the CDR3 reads TGTGCCAGCAGGGGGAAAGCCAGGGGGCTTAATGAGCAGTTCTTC. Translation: CASRGKARGLNEQFF.

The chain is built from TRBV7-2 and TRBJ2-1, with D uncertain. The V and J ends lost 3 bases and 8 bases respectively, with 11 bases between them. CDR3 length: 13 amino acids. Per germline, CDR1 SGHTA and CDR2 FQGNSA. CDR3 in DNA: TGTGCCAGCAGCTTCGGTCCGGGCGATGAGCAGTTCTTC. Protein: CASSFGPGDEQFF.

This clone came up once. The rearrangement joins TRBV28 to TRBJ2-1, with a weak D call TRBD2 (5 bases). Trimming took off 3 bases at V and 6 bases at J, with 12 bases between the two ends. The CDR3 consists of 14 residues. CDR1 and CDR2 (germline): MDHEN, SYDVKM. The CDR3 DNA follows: TGTGCCAGCAGTTTGAGCGGTGAACTCAATGAGCAGTTCTTC. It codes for CASSLSGELNEQFF.

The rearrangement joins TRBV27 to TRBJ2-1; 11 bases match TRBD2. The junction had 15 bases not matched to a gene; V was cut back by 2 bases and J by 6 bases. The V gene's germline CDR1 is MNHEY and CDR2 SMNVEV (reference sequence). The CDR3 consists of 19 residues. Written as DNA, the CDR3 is TGTGCCAGCAGTTTACGGCTAGCGGGAGGATTTCTACGTGCCAATGAGCAGTTCTTC. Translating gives CASSLRLAGGFLRANEQFF.

Written as DNA, the CDR3 is TGTGCCAGCAGCCCACCGGGGAGGAAGGGAGAGCAGTACTTC. It is translated as CASSPPGRKGEQYF. The V call is TRBV5-4, the J call TRBJ2-5; tentative D call: TRBD2 (6 bases). The CDR3 has 14 amino acids. Germline CDR1 and CDR2: SGHNT and YYREEE (reference sequence). Trimming pared 4 bases from V and 11 bases from J, leaving 21 bases between.

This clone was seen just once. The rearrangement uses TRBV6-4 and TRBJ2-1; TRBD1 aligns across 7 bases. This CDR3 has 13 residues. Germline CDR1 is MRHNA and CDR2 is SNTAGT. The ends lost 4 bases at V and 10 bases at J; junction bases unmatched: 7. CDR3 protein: CASSGETGTEQFF. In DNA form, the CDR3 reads TGTGCCAGCAGTGGAGAGACAGGGACGGAGCAGTTCTTC.

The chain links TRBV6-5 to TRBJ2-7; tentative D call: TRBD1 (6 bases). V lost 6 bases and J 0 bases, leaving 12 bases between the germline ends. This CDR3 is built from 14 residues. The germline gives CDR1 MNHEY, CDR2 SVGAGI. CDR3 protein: CASRAGTNSYEQYF. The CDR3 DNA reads TGTGCCAGCAGAGCCGGGACAAACTCCTACGAGCAGTACTTC.

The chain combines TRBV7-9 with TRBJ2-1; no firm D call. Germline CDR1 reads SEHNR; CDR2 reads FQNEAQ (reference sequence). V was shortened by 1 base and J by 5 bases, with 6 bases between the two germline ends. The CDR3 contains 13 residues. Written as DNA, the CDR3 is TGTGCCAGCAGCTTAGGTGTGCACAATGAGCAGTTCTTC. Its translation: CASSLGVHNEQFF.

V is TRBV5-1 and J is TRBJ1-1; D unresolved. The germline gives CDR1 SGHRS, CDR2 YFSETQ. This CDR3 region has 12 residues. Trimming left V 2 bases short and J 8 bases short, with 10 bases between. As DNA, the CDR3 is TGCGCCAGCAGCTTAAACCCCAACGAAGCTTTCTTT. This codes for CASSLNPNEAFF.

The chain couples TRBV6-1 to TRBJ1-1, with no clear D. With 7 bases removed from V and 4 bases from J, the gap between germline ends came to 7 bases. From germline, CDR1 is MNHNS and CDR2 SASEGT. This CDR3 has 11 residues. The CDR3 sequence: CASTRGTEAFF. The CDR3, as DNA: TGTGCCAGCACCAGAGGCACTGAAGCTTTCTTT.

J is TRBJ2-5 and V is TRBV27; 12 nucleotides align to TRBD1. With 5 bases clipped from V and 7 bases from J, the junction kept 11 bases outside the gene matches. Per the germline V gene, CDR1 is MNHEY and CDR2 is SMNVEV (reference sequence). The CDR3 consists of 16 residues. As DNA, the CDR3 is TGTGCCAGCAGTCTTGCGGGACAGGGGGCAAAGGTGACCCAGTACTTC. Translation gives CASSLAGQGAKVTQYF.

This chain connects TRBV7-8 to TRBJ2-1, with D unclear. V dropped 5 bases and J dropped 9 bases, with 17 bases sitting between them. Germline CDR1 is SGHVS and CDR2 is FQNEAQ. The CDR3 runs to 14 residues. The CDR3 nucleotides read TGTGCCAGCAGCCAGTCGAGAGCTCTCGGTGAGCAGTTCTTC. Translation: CASSQSRALGEQFF. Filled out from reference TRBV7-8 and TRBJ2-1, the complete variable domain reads GAGVSQSPRYKVAKRGQDVALRCDPISGHVSLFWYQQALGQGPEFLTYFQNEAQLDKSGLPSDRFFAERPEGSVSTLKIQRTQQEDSAVYLCASSQSRALGEQFFGPGTRLTVL.

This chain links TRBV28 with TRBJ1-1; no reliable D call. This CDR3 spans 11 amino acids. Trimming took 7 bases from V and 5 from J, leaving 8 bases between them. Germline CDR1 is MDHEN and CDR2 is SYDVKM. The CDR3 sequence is CASKQRTEAFF. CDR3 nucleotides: TGTGCCAGCAAACAGAGGACTGAAGCTTTCTTT.

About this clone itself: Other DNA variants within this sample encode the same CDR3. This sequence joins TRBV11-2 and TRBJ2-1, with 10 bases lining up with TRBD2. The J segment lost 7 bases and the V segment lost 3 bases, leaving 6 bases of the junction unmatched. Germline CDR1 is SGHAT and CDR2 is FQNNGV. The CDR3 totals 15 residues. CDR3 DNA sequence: TGTGCCAGCAGCTTCCTAGCGGGAGAGGTGAATGAGCAGTTCTTC. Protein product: CASSFLAGEVNEQFF.

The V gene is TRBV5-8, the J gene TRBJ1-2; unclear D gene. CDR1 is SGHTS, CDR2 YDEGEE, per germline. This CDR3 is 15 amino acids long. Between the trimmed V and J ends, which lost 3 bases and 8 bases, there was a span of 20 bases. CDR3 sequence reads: CASSWEAPGTWGYTF. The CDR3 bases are TGTGCCAGCAGCTGGGAGGCACCTGGCACGTGGGGCTACACCTTC.

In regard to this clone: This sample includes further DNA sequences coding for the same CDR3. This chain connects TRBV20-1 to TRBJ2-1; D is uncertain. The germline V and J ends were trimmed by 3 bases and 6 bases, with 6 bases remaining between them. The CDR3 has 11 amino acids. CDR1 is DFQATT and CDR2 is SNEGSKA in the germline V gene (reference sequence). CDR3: CSASSSNEQFF. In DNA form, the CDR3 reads TGCAGTGCTAGTTCGAGCAATGAGCAGTTCTTC.